Listed below are T cell receptor beta chains from one sample, sequenced in a study of neoadjuvant anti-PD-1 for oral cavity cancer. TCRdb's copy holds only in-frame clones and misses some; the assay was immunoSEQ multiplex PCR. This sample carries more than 11,000 clones, 71% of them seen once, and the ten largest clones take approximately 3.1%. Sequenced material: PBMCs, taken after nivolumab (anti-PD-1) treatment. These receptors were taken from a person aged 35 to 85 with oral cavity squamous cell carcinoma. Both conserved end residues are part of each CDR3. D genes are given only for firm matches. A row's size may be missing; if present it is once, few, many or a size class.

j_gene	abundance	len	d_gene	v_gene	CDR3aa	CDR3nt
TRBJ1-1	medium-sized	11	.	TRBV11-2	CASSFGQEAFF	TGTGCCAGCAGCTTCGGACAGGAAGCTTTCTTT
TRBJ2-5	.	16	.	TRBV7-9	CASSSPLAEYQETQYF	TGTGCCAGCAGCTCGCCTTTAGCGGAGTACCAAGAGACCCAGTACTTC
TRBJ1-2	few	14	TRBD1	TRBV11-2	CASSPIKGARGYTF	TGTGCCAGCAGCCCCATCAAGGGGGCTCGGGGCTACACCTTC
TRBJ2-7	.	13	.	TRBV1	CTSSRTSKDEQYF	TGCACCAGCAGTCGGACAAGTAAGGACGAGCAGTACTTC
TRBJ1-4	.	14	.	TRBV9	CASSSGGENEKLFF	TGTGCCAGCAGCTCCGGCGGAGAAAATGAAAAACTGTTTTTT
TRBJ1-2	few	14	TRBD1	TRBV9	CASSRGQGNYGYTF	TGTGCCAGCAGCCGAGGACAGGGCAACTATGGCTACACCTTC
TRBJ1-5	.	13	TRBD1	TRBV27	CASSQGVGQPQHF	TGTGCCAGCAGCCAGGGGGTTGGTCAGCCCCAGCATTTT
TRBJ2-7	.	13	TRBD1	TRBV5-3	CARSPGQGVNTNF	TGTGCCAGAAGCCCGGGACAGGGTGTAAACACGAACTTC
TRBJ2-6	.	15	.	TRBV30	CAWSVRQGWANVLTF	TGTGCCTGGAGTGTACGGCAGGGCTGGGCCAACGTCCTGACTTTC
TRBJ2-7	.	13	TRBD1	TRBV29-1	CSAQDRSSYEQYF	TGCAGCGCACAGGACAGGAGCTCCTACGAGCAGTACTTC
TRBJ2-7	.	15	TRBD1	TRBV10-2	CASKASGTGGYEQYF	TGCGCCAGCAAAGCTTCCGGGACAGGGGGTTACGAGCAGTACTTC
TRBJ1-3	.	17	.	TRBV11-2	CASSRGGSYLPGNTIYF	TGTGCCAGCAGCCGAGGGGGGTCCTACCTCCCTGGAAACACCATATATTTT
TRBJ1-2	few	13	.	TRBV2	CASSLDGSYGYTF	TGTGCCAGCAGTTTGGACGGATCCTATGGCTACACCTTC
TRBJ1-2	.	16	.	TRBV6-6	CASSYPRQATNYGYTF	TGTGCCAGCAGTTACCCCCGACAGGCTACTAACTATGGCTACACCTTC
TRBJ1-3	once	15	.	TRBV12-5	CASGSSRDPGNTIYF	TGTGCTAGTGGCTCCAGCCGGGACCCTGGAAACACCATATATTTT
TRBJ1-3	.	15	.	TRBV28	CASSLGADSGNTIYF	TGTGCCAGCAGTTTAGGGGCAGACTCTGGAAACACCATATATTTT
TRBJ2-7	.	14	TRBD1	TRBV6-1	CASRETGPTYEQYF	TGTGCCAGCAGGGAGACAGGGCCGACCTACGAGCAGTACTTC
TRBJ2-1	.	15	.	TRBV5-4	CASRPDLLDYNEQFF	TGTGCCAGCAGACCCGACCTACTCGACTACAATGAGCAGTTCTTC
TRBJ2-1	.	13	.	TRBV6-1	CASIGGGLNEQFF	TGTGCCAGCATCGGCGGGGGCCTAAATGAGCAGTTCTTC
TRBJ1-2	once	13	.	TRBV28	CASSRAPGSGYTF	TGTGCCAGCAGCCGGGCCCCCGGTTCGGGCTACACCTTC
TRBJ2-1	.	18	TRBD1	TRBV5-1	CASSLATPGDRAANEQFF	TGCGCCAGCAGCTTGGCCACTCCGGGGGACAGGGCTGCGAATGAGCAGTTCTTC
TRBJ2-5	once	12	.	TRBV11-3	CASSLGSGAQYF	TGTGCCAGCAGCTTAGGTTCAGGGGCCCAGTACTTC
TRBJ1-1	.	15	.	TRBV29-1	CSVEVRLTRGTEAFF	TGCAGCGTTGAAGTTAGGCTAACCCGAGGGACTGAAGCTTTCTTT
TRBJ2-5	.	16	TRBD2	TRBV28	CASSHLTSGSQETQYF	TGTGCCAGCAGTCACCTGACTAGCGGGAGCCAAGAGACCCAGTACTTC